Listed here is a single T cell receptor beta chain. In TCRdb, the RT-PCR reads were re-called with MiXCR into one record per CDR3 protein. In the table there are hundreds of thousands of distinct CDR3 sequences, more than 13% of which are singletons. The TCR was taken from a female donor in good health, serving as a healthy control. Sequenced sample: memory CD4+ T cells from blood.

This CDR3 is CASRQLVNYGYTF. The CDR3 DNA follows: TGTGCCAGTAGGCAACTCGTAAACTATGGCTACACCTTC. This chain links TRBV19 with TRBJ1-2; D is uncertain. The CDR3 is 13 residues long. Looked up from germline, CDR1 is LNHDA and CDR2 is SQIVND (reference sequence). Between the trimmed V and J ends, which lost 6 bases and 2 bases, there was a span of 10 bases.